This entry features one T cell receptor (beta chain) sequence. What it recognizes is unknown. The ends lost 4 bases at V and 11 bases at J; junction bases unmatched: 12. The CDR3 is 14 residues long. Looked up from germline, CDR1 is ENHRY and CDR2 is SYGVKD. A TCRbeta library incorporating unique molecular identifiers was prepared. TCRdb processed the PCR reads anew with MiXCR; each CDR3 protein has one entry. Seen here are a few hundred thousand distinct CDR3 sequences, 15% to 20% observed once, and the top ten hold 25% to 30%. This entry belongs to a study of T-cell reconstitution after alpha-beta-depleted transplantation in children. Findings and caveats of the study: Expanded graft clones, several hundred of them, were reportedly the source of alpha-beta T cells about two months after transplant.

This specimen was PBMCs, mostly from graft donor cells, taken 360 days after TCRalphabeta/CD19-depleted stem cell transplant. V gene TRBV10-3 combines with J gene TRBJ2-7; 9 bases map to TRBD1. The TCR sequence derives from a boy less than two years old who had a stem cell transplant for Wiskott-Aldrich syndrome, so the T cells may come from the graft donor. CDR3 sequence (DNA): TGTGCCATCAGTGCCCCCCGGGACAGGGCTGCAAAGTACTTC. The encoded protein is CAISAPRDRAAKYF.